This record looks at one TCR beta chain sequence and its context. The data belong to a study of blood T cell repertoires in COVID-19. Whole-study context: Researchers got acute and convalescent COVID-19 samples from the United States, Italy and Spain. PBMCs, B-cell-depleted T cells, or T cells provided the cDNA or gDNA that made up the material.

How the authors handled the data: Amplifying reference gene primers gave estimates of nucleated cell counts. The data were produced by immunoSEQ multiplex PCR, yet TCRdb's version contains in-frame clones alone and is incomplete. V and J calls and clone size are those listed in that table; D and trimming were worked out from the DNA. Of roughly 200,000 clones listed, 60% to 85% are singletons. CDR3 length equals 14 residues. Trimming took 2 bases from V and 6 from J, leaving 13 bases between them. Germline V CDR1 and CDR2: MDHEN, SYDVKM. The clonotype comes from a woman in her 70s with acute or convalescent COVID-19. This chain links TRBV28 with TRBJ1-1; TRBD1 is a possible D gene (6 bases). The sample comprised peripheral blood. CDR3 sequence reads: CASSLLQGGAEAFF. For the CDR3, the DNA is TGTGCCAGCAGTTTACTTCAAGGGGGTGCTGAAGCTTTCTTT.